This entry concerns a single T cell receptor (beta chain). The antigen is undetermined. The data were taken from a study of blood T cells in healthy people across ages. Next came a second PCR, run for about 7 to 11 cycles, which used a sample-barcoded 5' primer along with a J-beta primer mix. Each CDR3 protein is one row after TCRdb ran MiXCR on the 5' RACE reads. The sample lists around 800,000 distinct CDR3 sequences, roughly 26% occurring once. V shed 5 bases and J shed 9 bases, with 20 bases lying between them. Germline values: CDR1 SGHAT, CDR2 FQNNGV. The CDR3 is 16 residues long. Findings and caveats of the study: Naive T cell percentage strongly correlated with TCR beta diversity. Among T cells, TCR beta diversity per million cells dropped roughly linearly as age rose.

The same sample was also studied in work on T cells of mothers and their children. Turning to that study: Donors comprised three healthy Caucasian mothers plus their six children. Compared with unrelated pairs, related mother-child pairs had slightly higher, non-significant overlap.

This TCR was sampled from a boy younger than 18 in good health. The gene calls are TRBV11-2 and TRBJ1-6; D may be TRBD1 (5 bases). The sample was blood. The CDR3 region is CASSLGRGRGASPLHF. CDR3 coding DNA: TGTGCCAGCAGCCTCGGGCGGGGCCGCGGGGCTTCACCCCTCCACTTT.